The clone carrying this TCR beta chain came up many times. Its antigen is as yet unknown. Library preparation tagged each individual cDNA molecule with a unique molecular identifier. TCRdb independently ran MiXCR on the RACE reads; one entry per CDR3 protein. The repertoire holds about 73,000 distinct CDR3 sequences, around 8.8% seen once, with about 3.5% in the top ten. These data belong to a study of human T cells and chemical hapten exposure. The overall study: Slight volume differences across pooled libraries mainly accounted for varying per-sample TCR yields. Regarding the study as a whole: Alopecia was present in the donors, so their immune response may differ from healthy people's.

Looked up from germline, CDR1 is SGHVS and CDR2 is FQNEAQ. Between the trimmed V and J ends, which lost 7 bases and 1 base, there was a span of 16 bases. CDR3 length: 15 residues. Sample time point: patch test 2, 6 weeks after DPC sensitization. Specified treatment: therapeutic diphenylcyclopropenone sensitization with weekly scalp DPC. This chain uses TRBV7-8 with TRBJ1-1; D remains unclear. The source was whole blood, collected in connection with sensitization to the hapten diphenylcyclopropenone (DPC). This TCR came from a woman in her forties or fifties with alopecia areata. Some clones in this sample may be carry-over from other donors' samples. The CDR3 sequence is CASNPESGSNTEAFF. The CDR3 coding sequence is TGTGCCAGCAACCCTGAATCGGGATCGAACACTGAAGCTTTCTTT. The variable domain in full, with the rest retrieved from reference TRBV7-8 and TRBJ1-1, is GAGVSQSPRYKVAKRGQDVALRCDPISGHVSLFWYQQALGQGPEFLTYFQNEAQLDKSGLPSDRFFAERPEGSVSTLKIQRTQQEDSAVYLCASNPESGSNTEAFFGQGTRLTVV.